This T cell receptor (beta chain) was sequenced for a study of long-term antiretroviral therapy in people with HIV. Study-level background: A decade or so separates the oldest specimens from the later 2015 immediate-ART recommendation. Findings and caveats of the study: The blood, collected between about 2003 and 2017, was possibly taken under older ART regimens.

Sampling of each donor yielded at least one pre-ART PBMC sample and at least two post-ART PBMC samples. They ran version v3.0 of the immunoSEQ assay at survey level. Sequencing efforts were directed toward about 35,000-55,000 T-cell genomes per sample. TCRdb's table, derived via immunoSEQ multiplex PCR, lists solely in-frame clones and lacks some. The repertoire holds tens of thousands of clones, with 70% to 90% as singletons. V gave up 1 base and J gave up 3 bases, with 3 bases separating them. This CDR3 region has 12 residues. Germline V gene lookup returns CDR1 SGHVS and CDR2 FQNEAQ. With regard to this clone: Its antigen is still unknown.

This sequence joins TRBV7-8 and TRBJ1-2; D is unresolved. The receptor comes from a man in his fifties with HIV. The input for sequencing was unsorted PBMCs, taken roughly 5 years before starting antiretroviral therapy. CDR3 DNA sequence: TGTGCCAGCAGCTTAGAGTACTATGGCTACACCTTC. Protein: CASSLEYYGYTF. Full variable domain (rest looked up from reference TRBV7-8 and TRBJ1-2): GAGVSQSPRYKVAKRGQDVALRCDPISGHVSLFWYQQALGQGPEFLTYFQNEAQLDKSGLPSDRFFAERPEGSVSTLKIQRTQQEDSAVYLCASSLEYYGYTFGSGTRLTVV.